This TCR beta chain derives from a study of T cells after posttransplantation cyclophosphamide. Notes on the study in general: Donor-recipient repertoire similarity was low at 1-2 months, rising over year one. Blood and skin or GI T cell repertoires showed limited TRB overlap. TRB clonality was highly associated with recipient CMV seropositivity and reactivation.

CDR1 and CDR2 from the germline V gene are MGHRA and YSYEKL. Trimming took off 0 bases at V and 10 bases at J, with 12 bases between the two ends. The CDR3 totals 13 residues. TCRdb's copy holds only in-frame clones and misses some; the assay was immunoSEQ multiplex PCR. The sample includes approximately 3,200 clones, none of them occurring once. This clone has ten or more counts. The target antigen is unknown. A marrow graft followed busulfan-fludarabine conditioning, with cyclophosphamide on days +3 and +4. The rearrangement links TRBV4-1 to TRBJ1-1, with D maybe TRBD1 (5 bases). The receptor was isolated from a female patient between 55 and 75 years old who received an allogeneic stem cell transplant from a related donor and was CMV-positive. Some of these T cells may belong to the graft donor. Source: PBMCs, taken after allogeneic stem cell transplant with posttransplant cyclophosphamide. DNA for the CDR3: TGCGCCAGCAGCCAAGAACTGGGGCTAGGAGCTTTCTTT. Translating it yields CASSQELGLGAFF.